This is a list of T cell receptor beta chains from one sample in a study of blood T cell repertoires in COVID-19. Clones were sequenced by immunoSEQ multiplex PCR, and TCRdb holds only the in-frame ones, with some missing. This repertoire shows about 260,000 clones, 75% to 90% found once; its top ten account for approximately 2%. Sequenced material: peripheral blood. The receptors come from a man younger than 45 with active or convalescent COVID-19. The CDR3 runs from the conserved cysteine through the conserved F or W. The D gene is left open where the match is weak. Size is stated for part of the rows, as once, few or many counts, or as a class when the clone is expanded.

J: TRBJ1-6
size: .
D: TRBD1
length: 15
V: TRBV11-2
DNA: TGTGCCAGCAGCACCCCCGGGACAGGAGGATCACCCCTCCACTTT
CDR3: CASSTPGTGGSPLHF

J: TRBJ2-7
size: .
D: .
length: 15
V: TRBV9
DNA: TGTGCCAGCAGCGTAGGGACAGACTCGTTCTACGAGCAGTACTTC
CDR3: CASSVGTDSFYEQYF

J: TRBJ2-2
size: once
D: .
length: 15
V: TRBV4-3
DNA: TGCGCCAGCAGCCAAGATCGATTAGAGACCGGGGAGCTGTTTTTT
CDR3: CASSQDRLETGELFF

J: TRBJ1-6
size: .
D: .
length: 14
V: TRBV21-1
DNA: TGTGCCCACTCCGGGACAGGGATTGATTCACCCCTCCACTTT
CDR3: CAHSGTGIDSPLHF

J: TRBJ1-1
size: .
D: TRBD1
length: 14
V: TRBV6-5
DNA: TGTGCCAGCAGTCGACAGGGCGAGAACACTGAAGCTTTCTTT
CDR3: CASSRQGENTEAFF

J: TRBJ2-1
size: .
D: TRBD2
length: 15
V: TRBV5-4
DNA: TGTGCCAGCAGCTTGGACGGGGGGAGCCACAATGAGCAGTTCTTC
CDR3: CASSLDGGSHNEQFF

J: TRBJ2-1
size: .
D: .
length: 15
V: TRBV4-3
DNA: TGCGCCAGCAGCCAAGATCCCCTCCTAGCCAATGAGCAGTTCTTC
CDR3: CASSQDPLLANEQFF

J: TRBJ2-1
size: .
D: TRBD2
length: 18
V: TRBV4-1
DNA: TGCGCCAGCAGCCAAGAGCTGGGCGGGGGGGGACGCAACAATGAGCAGTTCTTC
CDR3: CASSQELGGGGRNNEQFF

J: TRBJ2-3
size: .
D: .
length: 15
V: TRBV4-3
DNA: TGCGCCAGCAGCCAAGATTGGAGGAACCAAGATACGCAGTATTTT
CDR3: CASSQDWRNQDTQYF

J: TRBJ1-5
size: .
D: .
length: 13
V: TRBV12-3/TRBV12-4
DNA: TGTGCCAGCAGTTCGGTCGTCAATCAGCCCCAGCATTTT
CDR3: CASSSVVNQPQHF

J: TRBJ1-5
size: .
D: .
length: 15
V: TRBV30
DNA: TGTGCCTGGAGCTATGGAGGGGGAGGGAATCAGCCCCAGCATTTT
CDR3: CAWSYGGGGNQPQHF

J: TRBJ1-1
size: .
D: .
length: 12
V: TRBV13
DNA: TGTGCCAGCAGCCTACAGGGAACTGAAGCTTTCTTT
CDR3: CASSLQGTEAFF

J: TRBJ2-7
size: .
D: .
length: 14
V: TRBV25-1
DNA: TGTGCCAGCAGTGAATACGGGGGTTCCTACGAGCAGTACTTC
CDR3: CASSEYGGSYEQYF

J: TRBJ2-5
size: .
D: .
length: 11
V: TRBV25-1
DNA: TGTGCCAGCAGTGAATATGAGTTTCAGTACTTC
CDR3: CASSEYEFQYF

J: TRBJ1-5
size: .
D: .
length: 21
V: TRBV19
DNA: TGTGCCAGTAGTGGTACGGGGTCAGGAACCCAATCCCTTCATAGCAATCAGCCCCAGCATTTT
CDR3: CASSGTGSGTQSLHSNQPQHF

J: TRBJ1-5
size: .
D: .
length: 18
V: TRBV5-1
DNA: TGCGCCAGCAGCCCGGACGGGACTAGAAAAGATAGCAATCAGCCCCAGCATTTT
CDR3: CASSPDGTRKDSNQPQHF

J: TRBJ2-5
size: .
D: TRBD1
length: 14
V: TRBV5-1
DNA: TGCGCCAGCAGCTTTATGACAGGGCAAGAGACCCAGTACTTC
CDR3: CASSFMTGQETQYF

J: TRBJ2-1
size: .
D: .
length: 18
V: TRBV24-1
DNA: TGTGCCACCAGTGATTGGACCCTAGATCCCGGGACCTACAATGAGCAGTTCTTC
CDR3: CATSDWTLDPGTYNEQFF

J: TRBJ1-2
size: .
D: .
length: 17
V: TRBV5-4
DNA: TGTGCCAGCAGCCCCGTTGGCGGCCCCACCTCGGGCTATGGCTACACCTTC
CDR3: CASSPVGGPTSGYGYTF

J: TRBJ2-7
size: .
D: TRBD2
length: 16
V: TRBV3-1/TRBV3-2
DNA: TGTGCCAGCAGCCTCCCCGTTGGTAGCGGGGACTACGAGCAGTACTTC
CDR3: CASSLPVGSGDYEQYF

J: TRBJ2-7
size: few
D: TRBD2
length: 14
V: TRBV11-2
DNA: TGTGCCAGCCAGATAGCGGGGGGGCCCTACGAGCAGTACTTC
CDR3: CASQIAGGPYEQYF

J: TRBJ1-6
size: few
D: .
length: 16
V: TRBV10-3
DNA: TGTGCCATCGGCAGATCCGGAGAAATCTATAATTCACCCCTCCACTTT
CDR3: CAIGRSGEIYNSPLHF

J: TRBJ1-2
size: .
D: TRBD1
length: 15
V: TRBV7-9
DNA: TGTGCCAGCAGCTTAGGGGACAGAGAGTACTATGGCTACACCTTC
CDR3: CASSLGDREYYGYTF

J: TRBJ2-3
size: .
D: TRBD2
length: 19
V: TRBV7-7
DNA: TGTGCCAGCAGCCCCGGACAGACTAGGACTAGCAGCCCCACAGATACGCAGTATTTT
CDR3: CASSPGQTRTSSPTDTQYF

J: TRBJ2-7
size: few
D: TRBD2
length: 16
V: TRBV18
DNA: TGTGCCAGCTCACCACCGAACGGACTAGCGGACGGGGAGCAGTACTTC
CDR3: CASSPPNGLADGEQYF

J: TRBJ1-6
size: .
D: .
length: 17
V: TRBV7-9
DNA: TGTGCCAGCAGCTCCGTCGGCGGCCCGGTGGATAATTCACCCCTCCACTTT
CDR3: CASSSVGGPVDNSPLHF

J: TRBJ1-6
size: .
D: TRBD1
length: 13
V: TRBV27
DNA: TGTGCCAGCAGTTTAGACAGGGGGTCACCCCTCCACTTT
CDR3: CASSLDRGSPLHF

J: TRBJ1-6
size: few
D: TRBD1
length: 14
V: TRBV11-3
DNA: TGTGCCAGCAGCCAGGGGGACCTGGATTCACCCCTCCACTTT
CDR3: CASSQGDLDSPLHF

J: TRBJ1-5
size: .
D: TRBD1
length: 18
V: TRBV6-2/TRBV6-3
DNA: TGTGCCAGCAGCTATAGAGGAGGACAGGAGAGACGCAATCAGCCCCAGCATTTT
CDR3: CASSYRGGQERRNQPQHF

J: TRBJ1-4
size: few
D: TRBD1
length: 12
V: TRBV29-1
DNA: TGCAGCGCAACAGGGGCAGGGGAAAAACTGTTTTTT
CDR3: CSATGAGEKLFF

J: TRBJ2-5
size: .
D: .
length: 13
V: TRBV27
DNA: TGTGCCAGCAGTGTAGACGGAGGGGAGACCCAGTACTTC
CDR3: CASSVDGGETQYF

J: TRBJ2-4
size: .
D: TRBD2
length: 13
V: TRBV29-1
DNA: TGCAGCGTCCGGACTAGTGTCGAAAACATTCAGTACTTC
CDR3: CSVRTSVENIQYF

J: TRBJ2-3
size: .
D: .
length: 11
V: TRBV5-1
DNA: TGCGCCAGCAGCTTGGAGGCTAGCTGGTATTTT
CDR3: CASSLEASWYF

J: TRBJ2-3
size: .
D: .
length: 13
V: TRBV19
DNA: TGTGCCAGTACCTGGGCCAGCACAGATACGCAGTATTTT
CDR3: CASTWASTDTQYF

J: TRBJ1-6
size: .
D: TRBD1
length: 15
V: TRBV6-5
DNA: TGTGCCAGCAGTTACGAAGGGACAGGGAGTTCACCCCTCCACTTT
CDR3: CASSYEGTGSSPLHF

J: TRBJ1-4
size: once
D: .
length: 17
V: TRBV10-3
DNA: TGTGCCATCAGTGAGGTACCGGGACTAACAACTAATGAAAAACTGTTTTTT
CDR3: CAISEVPGLTTNEKLFF

J: TRBJ2-4
size: .
D: TRBD2
length: 16
V: TRBV15
DNA: TGTGCCACCAGCTTAAGGAGGAGGACTAGTCACGACATTCAGTACTTC
CDR3: CATSLRRRTSHDIQYF

J: TRBJ2-2
size: .
D: .
length: 16
V: TRBV15
DNA: TGTGCCACCAGCAGAGAAGTCCTAGGCGGTTCCGGGGAGCTGTTTTTT
CDR3: CATSREVLGGSGELFF

J: TRBJ2-5
size: once
D: .
length: 15
V: TRBV5-1
DNA: TGCGCCAGCAGCTTGCATCAGTCGCCGGGTGAGACCCAGTACTTC
CDR3: CASSLHQSPGETQYF

J: TRBJ1-6
size: .
D: TRBD1
length: 15
V: TRBV11-2
DNA: TGTGCCAGCAGATCTACAGGGGACTATAATTCACCCCTCCACTTT
CDR3: CASRSTGDYNSPLHF

J: TRBJ2-2
size: .
D: .
length: 14
V: TRBV25-1
DNA: TGTGCCAGCACTTCTGACAGAGACACCGGGGAGCTGTTTTTT
CDR3: CASTSDRDTGELFF

J: TRBJ2-2
size: .
D: TRBD2
length: 17
V: TRBV7-2
DNA: TGTGCCAGCAGCTTAGCAGCGGGGGCTGAAGGTACCGGGGAGCTGTTTTTT
CDR3: CASSLAAGAEGTGELFF

J: TRBJ2-5
size: .
D: .
length: 17
V: TRBV4-1
DNA: TGCGCCAGCAGCCAAACAAGCGGAGGGACAGTTCAAGAGACCCAGTACTTC
CDR3: CASSQTSGGTVQETQYF

J: TRBJ1-2
size: .
D: TRBD1
length: 16
V: TRBV5-1
DNA: TGCGCCAGCAGCTTGGTCCCGGGACAGGGGGCAGATGGCTACACCTTC
CDR3: CASSLVPGQGADGYTF

J: TRBJ2-5
size: .
D: .
length: 13
V: TRBV2
DNA: TGTGCCAGCAGTAAAGACAGACAAGAGACCCAGTACTTC
CDR3: CASSKDRQETQYF

J: TRBJ2-2
size: .
D: TRBD1
length: 12
V: TRBV10-3
DNA: TGTGCCACCACAGGGGACACCGGGGAGCTGTTTTTT
CDR3: CATTGDTGELFF

J: TRBJ2-1
size: .
D: .
length: 15
V: TRBV6-6
DNA: TGTGCCAGCGGCGAGACTCCCCCGGTTGAGGATGAGCAGTTCTTC
CDR3: CASGETPPVEDEQFF

J: TRBJ2-1
size: .
D: TRBD1
length: 15
V: TRBV5-1
DNA: TGCGCCAGCAGCTATAGGGACAGCTCCTACAATGAGCAGTTCTTC
CDR3: CASSYRDSSYNEQFF

J: TRBJ2-5
size: once
D: TRBD2
length: 14
V: TRBV11-2
DNA: TGTGCCAGCAGCGCGACCGGGACTAAAGAGACCCAGTACTTC
CDR3: CASSATGTKETQYF

J: TRBJ2-3
size: .
D: .
length: 17
V: TRBV11-2
DNA: TGTGCCAGCAGCCAGGGGAATCGTATTTCTGGCACAGATACGCAGTATTTT
CDR3: CASSQGNRISGTDTQYF

J: TRBJ1-4
size: few
D: .
length: 15
V: TRBV6-5
DNA: TGTGCCAGCAGTCCCGGGGGGATTGGCAATGAAAAACTGTTTTTT
CDR3: CASSPGGIGNEKLFF

J: TRBJ2-1
size: .
D: TRBD2
length: 17
V: TRBV14
DNA: TGTGCCAGCAGGAACTCTTTGGCGGGGGGGCTCCCTCTTGAGCAGTTCTTC
CDR3: CASRNSLAGGLPLEQFF

J: TRBJ1-4
size: .
D: TRBD1
length: 14
V: TRBV5-1
DNA: TGCGCCAGCCGGCCGGGACAGGACAATGAAAAACTGTTTTTT
CDR3: CASRPGQDNEKLFF